The 20 T cell receptor beta chains below come from one sample, sequenced in a study of CD8 T cells in ankylosing spondylitis (dated by TCRdb to about 2017). Library creation used 5' RACE. Sequenced on an Illumina HiSeq 2500. The public reads were quality trimmed at Q25 with fastp and then assembled into clones with MiXCR by TCRdb, keeping productive beta chains. Duplicate CDR3 protein sequences are folded into a single record with the most common DNA and genes. This sample lists 85,000 to 100,000 distinct CDR3 sequences; roughly 9.6% were detected once. The top ten clones comprise approximately 5.5% of the sample. Sequenced input: blood, either unsorted or a sorted T cell fraction (not recorded which). All receptors come from a male donor with ankylosing spondylitis or in good health (not recorded which).

This clonotype came up a few times. The CDR3 reads CASSEAPRAGRFSYEQYF. In DNA, the CDR3 is TGTGCCAGCAGTGAAGCACCCCGAGCAGGAAGATTCTCCTACGAGCAGTACTTC. The chain recombines TRBV2 with TRBJ2-7; D not certain. V dropped 0 bases and J dropped 0 bases, with 18 bases sitting between them. The germline V gene has CDR1 SNHLY and CDR2 FYNNEI. CDR3 length equals 18 residues. Looking up the rest from reference TRBV2 and TRBJ2-7 gives the full variable domain: EPEVTQTPSHQVTQMGQEVILRCVPISNHLYFYWYRQILGQKVEFLVSFYNNEISEKSEIFDDQFSVERPDGSNFTLKIRSTKLEDSAMYFCASSEAPRAGRFSYEQYFGPGTRLTVT.

This clonotype has at least ten counts. The CDR3 DNA reads TGCAGTGCTCGACTAGCGGGGGGCTGGGGGATAAATGAGCAGTTCTTC. Residues: CSARLAGGWGINEQFF. The rearrangement joins TRBV20-1 to TRBJ2-1; 13 nucleotides line up with TRBD2. The length of the CDR3 is 16 residues. Per the germline V gene, CDR1 is DFQATT and CDR2 is SNEGSKA (reference sequence). V trimming: 5 bases; J trimming: 7 bases; junction bases outside the gene matches: 11.

This clonotype showed up many times. The chain links TRBV11-3 to TRBJ2-1, with 8 bases aligning to TRBD1. V lost 1 base and J lost 8; bases outside the gene matches: 10. The CDR3 is made up of 16 amino acids. Germline V gene data show CDR1 as SGHNT and CDR2 as YENEEA. The CDR3 loop reads CASSLGRGQGRDEQFF. CDR3 in DNA: TGTGCCAGCAGCTTAGGGCGCGGACAGGGTCGGGATGAGCAGTTCTTC.

This clonotype was detected ten times or more. The chain couples TRBV7-9 to TRBJ2-5; D tentatively fits TRBD1 or TRBD2 (6 bases each). This CDR3 is 13 amino acids long. V lost 3 bases to trimming and J lost 4 bases, with 9 bases between them. Per the germline V gene, CDR1 is SEHNR and CDR2 is FQNEAQ (reference sequence). For the CDR3, the DNA is TGTGCCAGCAGCTTCGGAGGGGGAGAGACCCAGTACTTC. This sequence encodes CASSFGGGETQYF.

This clonotype was recorded at least ten times. The chain has TRBV29-1 and TRBJ2-7; D is possibly TRBD2 (5 bases). V dropped 7 bases and J dropped 3 bases, with 10 bases sitting between them. CDR3 length equals 11 residues. CDR1 is SQVTM, CDR2 ANQGSEA, per germline. CDR3 amino acids: CSARTDYEQYF. CDR3 nucleotides: TGCAGCGCCAGGACTGACTACGAGCAGTACTTC.

The rearrangement uses TRBV7-2 and TRBJ1-2; D might be TRBD1 (5 bases). The CDR3 covers 14 residues. Germline-derived CDR1 and CDR2 are SGHTA and FQGNSA. V lost 5 bases, J lost 3 bases, and 13 bases lay in between. CDR3 sequence (DNA): TGTGCCAGCAGCATATCTCAGGGCTACTATGGCTACACCTTC. Translating it yields CASSISQGYYGYTF.

This clonotype was seen many times. The chain carries TRBV7-9 and TRBJ1-1, with 9 bases fitting TRBD1. The CDR3 runs 14 residues. Germline V gives CDR1 SEHNR, CDR2 FQNEAQ (reference sequence). V gave up 6 bases and J gave up 1 base; unmatched junction bases: 3. This chain's CDR3 is CASRRTGENTEAFF. CDR3 coding DNA: TGTGCCAGCAGGAGGACAGGGGAGAACACTGAAGCTTTCTTT. Full variable domain (rest looked up from reference TRBV7-9 and TRBJ1-1): DTGVSQNPRHKITKRGQNVTFRCDPISEHNRLYWYRQTLGQGPEFLTYFQNEAQLEKSRLLSDRFSAERPKGSFSTLEIQRTEQGDSAMYLCASRRTGENTEAFFGQGTRLTVV.

This clonotype was counted a few times. The chain carries TRBV6-6 and TRBJ2-7; D not resolved. The V end lost 4 bases, the J end lost 9 bases, and 10 bases lay between the germline ends. Germline lookup yields CDR1 MNHNY and CDR2 SVGAGI (reference sequence). There are 11 residues in the CDR3. CDR3 protein: CASSSNVGQYF. The CDR3 nucleotides are TGTGCCAGCAGTTCAAACGTGGGGCAGTACTTC.

This clonotype appeared many times. The V call is TRBV12-3 or TRBV12-4, the J call TRBJ1-4, with TRBD1 as a possible D gene (6 bases). Trimming removed 8 bases from V and 0 bases from J, with 10 bases in between. The CDR3 totals 14 residues. The CDR3 here is CASRRGPTNEKLFF. In DNA form, the CDR3 reads TGTGCCAGCCGTCGGGGGCCAACTAATGAAAAACTGTTTTTT.

V and J are TRBV29-1 and TRBJ1-2, with D tentatively TRBD1 (5 bases). V was trimmed by 3 bases and J by 4 bases, leaving 15 bases between them. The CDR3 has 14 amino acids. The germline V gene encodes CDR1 SQVTM and CDR2 ANQGSEA. The CDR3 coding sequence is TGCAGCGTTGATGAACGGGGCCGGGGCTATGGCTACACCTTC. Translation gives CSVDERGRGYGYTF.

This clonotype was detected a few times. The gene calls are TRBV2 and TRBJ2-7; 7 bases align to TRBD1. V lost 6 bases and J lost 1; bases outside the gene matches: 3. CDR1 and CDR2 (germline): SNHLY, FYNNEI. CDR3 length: 13 amino acids. Here the CDR3 DNA reads TGTGCCAGCAGACAGGGGCTTTCCTACGAGCAGTACTTC. It specifies CASRQGLSYEQYF.

This clonotype was found a few times. This rearrangement joins TRBV20-1 to TRBJ1-2; 11 bases are shared with TRBD1. The CDR3 is 15 amino acids. Trimming removed 5 bases from V and 2 bases from J; junction bases left unmatched: 7. CDR1 is DFQATT, CDR2 SNEGSKA, per germline (reference sequence). CDR3 sequence reads: CSAPEGTGGNYGYTF. For the CDR3, the DNA is TGCAGTGCTCCCGAGGGGACAGGGGGGAACTATGGCTACACCTTC.

The V and J genes are TRBV7-8 and TRBJ1-1, with a possible D match to TRBD1 (6 bases). V was cut by 4 bases and J by 4 bases, with 16 bases left in between. This CDR3 has 15 residues. The germline V gene encodes CDR1 SGHVS and CDR2 FQNEAQ. The CDR3 sequence is CASSSVRGGVTEAFF. The CDR3 nucleotides are TGTGCCAGCAGCTCCGTCCGAGGGGGTGTCACTGAAGCTTTCTTT.

This clonotype was observed at least ten times. The V call is TRBV20-1, the J call TRBJ1-5, with TRBD1 matching 8 bases. Losses at the gene ends were 5 bases for V and 2 bases for J; bases not matched to a gene: 5. The germline gives CDR1 DFQATT, CDR2 SNEGSKA (reference sequence). The CDR3 has 14 residues. The CDR3 loop is CSAPLTGGNQPQHF. Here the CDR3 DNA reads TGCAGTGCTCCCCTGACAGGGGGCAATCAGCCCCAGCATTTT.

This clonotype has ten or more counts. The gene calls are TRBV5-1 and TRBJ2-2, with TRBD2 matching 11 bases. Per germline, CDR1 SGHRS and CDR2 YFSETQ. This CDR3 is 15 amino acids long. V gave up 5 bases and J gave up 0 bases; unmatched junction bases: 0. The CDR3, as DNA: TGCGCCAGCAGGACTAGCGGGGCGAACACCGGGGAGCTGTTTTTT. Its translation is CASRTSGANTGELFF. Full variable domain (missing parts from reference TRBV5-1 and TRBJ2-2): KAGVTQTPRYLIKTRGQQVTLSCSPISGHRSVSWYQQTPGQGLQFLFEYFSETQRNKGNFPGRFSGRQFSNSRSEMNVSTLELGDSALYLCASRTSGANTGELFFGEGSRLTVL.

In its sample, this clonotype was seen many times. The chain joins TRBV5-1 to TRBJ1-5; D uncertain. This CDR3 is 16 amino acids long. Germline V gene data show CDR1 as SGHRS and CDR2 as YFSETQ. V lost 2 bases and J lost 7, with 19 bases in between. The CDR3 bases are TGCGCCAGCAGCTTATACCGGGATCGCATCCGCCAGCCCCAGCATTTT. Residues: CASSLYRDRIRQPQHF. Complete variable domain (other parts from reference TRBV5-1 and TRBJ1-5): KAGVTQTPRYLIKTRGQQVTLSCSPISGHRSVSWYQQTPGQGLQFLFEYFSETQRNKGNFPGRFSGRQFSNSRSEMNVSTLELGDSALYLCASSLYRDRIRQPQHFGDGTRLSIL.

At least ten counts were recorded for this clonotype. The chain has TRBV5-1 and TRBJ1-5; D may be TRBD1 (5 bases). The CDR3 sequence is 13 residues long. Germline CDR1 and CDR2: SGHRS and YFSETQ. Trimming took off 2 bases at V and 5 bases at J, with 8 bases between the two ends. The CDR3 DNA is TGCGCCAGCAGCTTCACGGGGGATCAGCCCCAGCATTTT. Its protein product is CASSFTGDQPQHF. Full variable domain (outside the CDR3, taken from reference TRBV5-1 and TRBJ1-5): KAGVTQTPRYLIKTRGQQVTLSCSPISGHRSVSWYQQTPGQGLQFLFEYFSETQRNKGNFPGRFSGRQFSNSRSEMNVSTLELGDSALYLCASSFTGDQPQHFGDGTRLSIL.

This chain links TRBV14 with TRBJ2-6; TRBD1 aligns across 7 bases. The V segment lost 4 bases and the J segment 0 bases; nucleotides outside the gene matches: 9. Germline V gives CDR1 SGHDN, CDR2 FVKESK. The CDR3 contains 18 residues. CDR3 sequence (DNA): TGTGCCAGCAGCCGGGGACAGTTACTATACTCTGGGGCCAACGTCCTGACTTTC. It encodes CASSRGQLLYSGANVLTF.

V is TRBV12-3 or TRBV12-4 and J is TRBJ2-6; D assignment may be TRBD1 or TRBD2 (7 bases each). The CDR3 consists of 19 residues. The ends were cut back, 5 bases at V and 2 bases at J, with 22 bases in the middle. Written as DNA, the CDR3 is TGTGCCAGCAGTCCAGGGGGTCACGGGGCGGGGGCTGGGGCCAACGTCCTGACTTTC. Translating gives CASSPGGHGAGAGANVLTF.

In this sample, this clonotype turned up many times. The gene calls are TRBV3-1 and TRBJ1-4; D is uncertain. The CDR3 length is 14 residues. Germline-derived CDR1 and CDR2 are LGHDT and YNNKEL (reference sequence). Trimming removed 2 bases at V and 8 bases at J, with 12 bases between. The CDR3 here is CASSQQPPTEKLFF. CDR3 nucleotides: TGTGCCAGCAGCCAACAGCCTCCGACCGAAAAACTGTTTTTT.